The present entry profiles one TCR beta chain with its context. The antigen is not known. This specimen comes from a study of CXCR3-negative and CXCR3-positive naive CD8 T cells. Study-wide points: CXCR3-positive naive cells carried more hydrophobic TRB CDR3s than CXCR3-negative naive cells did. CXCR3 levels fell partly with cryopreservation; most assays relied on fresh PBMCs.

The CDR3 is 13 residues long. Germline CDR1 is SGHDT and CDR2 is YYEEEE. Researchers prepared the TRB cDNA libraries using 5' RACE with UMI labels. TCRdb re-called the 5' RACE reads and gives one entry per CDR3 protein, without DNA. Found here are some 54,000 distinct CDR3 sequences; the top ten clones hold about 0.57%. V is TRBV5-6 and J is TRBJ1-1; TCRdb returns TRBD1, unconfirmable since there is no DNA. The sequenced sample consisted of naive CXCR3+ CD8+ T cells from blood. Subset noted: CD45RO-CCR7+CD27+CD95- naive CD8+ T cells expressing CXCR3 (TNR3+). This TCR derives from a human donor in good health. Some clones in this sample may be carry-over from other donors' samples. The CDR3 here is CASSWTGYGEAFF.